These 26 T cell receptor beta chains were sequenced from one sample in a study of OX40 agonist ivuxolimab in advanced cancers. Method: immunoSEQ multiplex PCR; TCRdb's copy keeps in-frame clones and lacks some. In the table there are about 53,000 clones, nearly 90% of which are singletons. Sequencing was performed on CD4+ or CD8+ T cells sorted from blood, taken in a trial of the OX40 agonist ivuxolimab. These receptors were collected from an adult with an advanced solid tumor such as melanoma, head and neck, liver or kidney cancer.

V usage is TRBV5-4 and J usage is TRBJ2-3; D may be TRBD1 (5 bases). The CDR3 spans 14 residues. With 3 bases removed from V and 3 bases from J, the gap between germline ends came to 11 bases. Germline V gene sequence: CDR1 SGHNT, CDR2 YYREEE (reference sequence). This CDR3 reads CASSSGYLTDTQYF. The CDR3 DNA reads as TGTGCCAGCAGCTCAGGGTATTTGACAGATACGCAGTATTTT. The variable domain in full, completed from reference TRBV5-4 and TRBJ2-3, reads ETGVTQSPTHLIKTRGQQVTLRCSSQSGHNTVSWYQQALGQGPQFIFQYYREEENGRGNFPPRFSGLQFPNYSSELNVNALELDDSALYLCASSSGYLTDTQYFGPGTRLTVL.

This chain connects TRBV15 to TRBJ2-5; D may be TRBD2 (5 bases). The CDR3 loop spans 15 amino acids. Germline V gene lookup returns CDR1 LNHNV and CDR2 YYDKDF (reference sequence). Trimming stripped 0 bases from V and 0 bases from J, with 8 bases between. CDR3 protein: CATSRDRGYQETQYF. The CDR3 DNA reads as TGTGCCACCAGCAGAGATCGGGGTTACCAAGAGACCCAGTACTTC.

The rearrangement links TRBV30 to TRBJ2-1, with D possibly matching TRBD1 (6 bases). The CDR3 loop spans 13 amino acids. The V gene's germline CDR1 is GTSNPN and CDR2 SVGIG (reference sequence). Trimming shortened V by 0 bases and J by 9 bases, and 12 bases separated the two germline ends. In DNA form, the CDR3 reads TGTGCCTGGAGTGTACAGGGCCTGGGTGAGCAGTTCTTC. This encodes CAWSVQGLGEQFF.

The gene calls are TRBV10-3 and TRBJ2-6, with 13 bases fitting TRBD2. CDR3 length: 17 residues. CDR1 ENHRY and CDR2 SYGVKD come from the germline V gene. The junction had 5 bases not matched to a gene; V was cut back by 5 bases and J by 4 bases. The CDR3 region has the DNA TGTGCCATCAGTTGGACTAGCGGGAGTGTCGGGGCCAACGTCCTGACTTTC. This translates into CAISWTSGSVGANVLTF.

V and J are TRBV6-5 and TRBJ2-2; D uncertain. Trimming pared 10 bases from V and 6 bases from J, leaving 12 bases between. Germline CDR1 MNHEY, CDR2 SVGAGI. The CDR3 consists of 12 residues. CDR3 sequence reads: CAIKVSAGELFF. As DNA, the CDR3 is TGTGCCATCAAAGTCTCGGCCGGGGAGCTGTTTTTT.

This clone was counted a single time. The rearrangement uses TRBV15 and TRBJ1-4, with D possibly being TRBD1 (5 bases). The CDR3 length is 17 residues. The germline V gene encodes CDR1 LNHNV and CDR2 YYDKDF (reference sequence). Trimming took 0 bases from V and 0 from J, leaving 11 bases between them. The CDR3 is CATSRERGRATNEKLFF. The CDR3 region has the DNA TGTGCCACCAGCAGAGAGCGGGGGAGAGCAACTAATGAAAAACTGTTTTTT.

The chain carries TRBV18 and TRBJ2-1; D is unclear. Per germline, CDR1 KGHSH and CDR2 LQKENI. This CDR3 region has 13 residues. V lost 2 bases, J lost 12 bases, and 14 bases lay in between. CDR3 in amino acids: CASSPSTPDGQFF. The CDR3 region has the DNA TGTGCCAGCTCACCAAGTACACCCGACGGGCAGTTCTTC.

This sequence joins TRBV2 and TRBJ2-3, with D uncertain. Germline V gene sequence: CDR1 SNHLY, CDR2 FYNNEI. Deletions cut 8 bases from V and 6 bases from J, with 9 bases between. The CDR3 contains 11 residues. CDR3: CASLRTDTQYF. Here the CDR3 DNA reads TGTGCCAGCTTACGGACGGATACGCAGTATTTT.

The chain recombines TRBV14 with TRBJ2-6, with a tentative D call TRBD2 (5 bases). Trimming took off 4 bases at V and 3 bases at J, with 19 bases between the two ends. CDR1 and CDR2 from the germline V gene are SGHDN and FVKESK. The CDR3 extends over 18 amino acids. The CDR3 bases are TGTGCCAGCAGCCCCCAACTGGGAGCCTCGGGTGGGGCCAACGTCCTGACTTTC. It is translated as CASSPQLGASGGANVLTF.

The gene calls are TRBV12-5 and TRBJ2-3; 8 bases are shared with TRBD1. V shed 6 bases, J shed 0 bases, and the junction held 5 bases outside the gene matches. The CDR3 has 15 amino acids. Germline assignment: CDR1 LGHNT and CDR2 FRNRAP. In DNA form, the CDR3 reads TGTGCTAGTGGCGCCGGACAGGGAAGCACAGATACGCAGTATTTT. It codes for CASGAGQGSTDTQYF.

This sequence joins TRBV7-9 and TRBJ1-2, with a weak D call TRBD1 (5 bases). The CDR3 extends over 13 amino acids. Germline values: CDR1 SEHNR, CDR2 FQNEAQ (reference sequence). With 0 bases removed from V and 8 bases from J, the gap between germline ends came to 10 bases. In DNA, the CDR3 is TGTGCCAGCAGCTTAGCCGGGAGGGGCGGCTACACCTTC. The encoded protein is CASSLAGRGGYTF.

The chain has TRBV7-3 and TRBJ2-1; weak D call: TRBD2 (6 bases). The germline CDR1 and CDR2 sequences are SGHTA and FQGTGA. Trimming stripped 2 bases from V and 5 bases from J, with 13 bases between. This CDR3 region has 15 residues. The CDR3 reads CASSLWGGVNNEQFF. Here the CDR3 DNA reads TGTGCCAGCAGCTTATGGGGCGGGGTTAACAATGAGCAGTTCTTC.

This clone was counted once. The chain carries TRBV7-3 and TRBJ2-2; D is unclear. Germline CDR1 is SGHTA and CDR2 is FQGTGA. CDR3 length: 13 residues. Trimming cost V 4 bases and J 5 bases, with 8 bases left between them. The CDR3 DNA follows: TGTGCCAGCAGCTCGGCCTTTACCGGGGAGCTGTTTTTT. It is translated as CASSSAFTGELFF.

CDR3 sequence: CASSIEGLADEQFF. The CDR3 bases are TGTGCCAGTAGTATAGAAGGGCTAGCGGATGAGCAGTTCTTC. The V call is TRBV19, the J call TRBJ2-1, with 7 bases that match TRBD2. The junction had 4 bases not matched to a gene; V was cut back by 0 bases and J by 8 bases. The CDR3 has 14 amino acids. Germline V gene sequence: CDR1 LNHDA, CDR2 SQIVND (reference sequence). Supplemented by reference TRBV19 and TRBJ2-1, the full variable domain reads DGGITQSPKYLFRKEGQNVTLSCEQNLNHDAMYWYRQDPGQGLRLIYYSQIVNDFQKGDIAEGYSVSREKKESFPLTVTSAQKNPTAFYLCASSIEGLADEQFFGPGTRLTVL.

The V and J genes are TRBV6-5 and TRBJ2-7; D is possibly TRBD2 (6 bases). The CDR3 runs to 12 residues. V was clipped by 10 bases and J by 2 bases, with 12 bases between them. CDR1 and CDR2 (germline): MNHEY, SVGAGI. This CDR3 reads CAIRTGAYEQYF. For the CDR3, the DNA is TGTGCCATCCGAACGGGGGCCTACGAGCAGTACTTC.

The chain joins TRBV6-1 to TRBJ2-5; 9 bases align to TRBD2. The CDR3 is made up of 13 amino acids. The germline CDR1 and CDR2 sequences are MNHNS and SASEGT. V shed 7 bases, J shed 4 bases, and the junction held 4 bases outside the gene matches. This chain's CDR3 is CASTEGLAETQYF. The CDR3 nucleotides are TGTGCCAGCACCGAGGGACTAGCAGAGACCCAGTACTTC.

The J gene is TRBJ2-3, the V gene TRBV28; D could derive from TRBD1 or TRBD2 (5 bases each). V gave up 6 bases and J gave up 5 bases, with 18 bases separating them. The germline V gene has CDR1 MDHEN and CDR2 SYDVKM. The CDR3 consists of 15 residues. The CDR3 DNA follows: TGTGCCAGCAGGCGACCCGGGACCCGTGGAGATACGCAGTATTTT. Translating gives CASRRPGTRGDTQYF. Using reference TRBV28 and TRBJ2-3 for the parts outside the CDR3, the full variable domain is DVKVTQSSRYLVKRTGEKVFLECVQDMDHENMFWYRQDPGLGLRLIYFSYDVKMKEKGDIPEGYSVSREKKERFSLILESASTNQTSMYLCASRRPGTRGDTQYFGPGTRLTVL.

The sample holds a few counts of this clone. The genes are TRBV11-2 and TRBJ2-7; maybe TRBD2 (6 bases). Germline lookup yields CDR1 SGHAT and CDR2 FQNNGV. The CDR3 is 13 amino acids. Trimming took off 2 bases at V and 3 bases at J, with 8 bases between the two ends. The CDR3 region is CASSLQGGYEQYF. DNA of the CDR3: TGTGCCAGCAGCTTACAGGGAGGCTACGAGCAGTACTTC.

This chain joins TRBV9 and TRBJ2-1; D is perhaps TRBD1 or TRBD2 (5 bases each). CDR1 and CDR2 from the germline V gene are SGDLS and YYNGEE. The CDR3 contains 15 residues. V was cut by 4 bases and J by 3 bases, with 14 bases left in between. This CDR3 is CASSLPGPGYNEQFF. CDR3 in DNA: TGTGCCAGCAGCCTCCCGGGACCCGGCTACAATGAGCAGTTCTTC.

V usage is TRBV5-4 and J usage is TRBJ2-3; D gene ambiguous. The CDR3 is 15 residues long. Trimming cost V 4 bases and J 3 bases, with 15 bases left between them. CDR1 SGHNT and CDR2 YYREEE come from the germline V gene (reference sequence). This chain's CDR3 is CASSKGPTRTDTQYF. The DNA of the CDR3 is TGTGCCAGCAGCAAGGGCCCGACCAGGACAGATACGCAGTATTTT.

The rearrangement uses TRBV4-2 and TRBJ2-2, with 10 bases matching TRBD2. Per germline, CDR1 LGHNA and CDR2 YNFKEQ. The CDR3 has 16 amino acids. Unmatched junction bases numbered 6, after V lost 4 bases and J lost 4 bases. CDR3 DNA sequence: TGTGCCAGCAGCCCCCGACCTAGCGGGGGCACCGGGGAGCTGTTTTTT. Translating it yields CASSPRPSGGTGELFF.

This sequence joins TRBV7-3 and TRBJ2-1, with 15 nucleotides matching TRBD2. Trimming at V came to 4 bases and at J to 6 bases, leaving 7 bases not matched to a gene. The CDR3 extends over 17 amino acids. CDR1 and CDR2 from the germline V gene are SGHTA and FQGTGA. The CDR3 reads CASSSGTSGRLGNEQFF. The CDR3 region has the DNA TGTGCCAGCAGCTCGGGGACTAGCGGGAGGTTGGGCAATGAGCAGTTCTTC.

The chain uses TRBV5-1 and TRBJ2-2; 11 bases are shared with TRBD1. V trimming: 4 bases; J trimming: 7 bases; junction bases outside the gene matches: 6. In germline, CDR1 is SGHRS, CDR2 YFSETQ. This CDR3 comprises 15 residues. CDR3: CASSLRTGGIGELFF. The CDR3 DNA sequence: TGCGCCAGCAGCCTGAGGACAGGGGGCATCGGGGAGCTGTTTTTT.

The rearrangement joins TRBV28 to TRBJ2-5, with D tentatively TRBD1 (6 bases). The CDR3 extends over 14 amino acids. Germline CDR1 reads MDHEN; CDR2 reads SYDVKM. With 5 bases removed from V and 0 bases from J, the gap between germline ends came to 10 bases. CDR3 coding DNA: TGTGCCAGCAGTCCGGACAGCCACCAAGAGACCCAGTACTTC. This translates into CASSPDSHQETQYF.

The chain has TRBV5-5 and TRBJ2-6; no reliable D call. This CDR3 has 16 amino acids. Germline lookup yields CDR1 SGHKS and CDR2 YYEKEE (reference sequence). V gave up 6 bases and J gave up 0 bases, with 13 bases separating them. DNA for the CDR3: TGTGCCAGCACCGTGACGTGGTCCTCTGGGGCCAACGTCCTGACTTTC. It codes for CASTVTWSSGANVLTF.

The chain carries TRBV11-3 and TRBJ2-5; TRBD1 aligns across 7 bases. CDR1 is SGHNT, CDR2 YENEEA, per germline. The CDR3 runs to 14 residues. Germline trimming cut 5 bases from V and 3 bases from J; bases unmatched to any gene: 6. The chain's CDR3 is CASSPGTAKETQYF. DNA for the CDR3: TGTGCCAGCAGCCCGGGGACAGCGAAAGAGACCCAGTACTTC.